The clone carrying this TCR beta chain occurred once. Germline V CDR1 and CDR2: LGHNA, YNFKEQ. Trimming shortened V by 0 bases and J by 8 bases, and 4 bases separated the two germline ends. The CDR3 totals 11 residues. The data are from a study of PD-1 and CTLA-4 blockade in melanoma. Clones were read by immunoSEQ multiplex PCR, and TCRdb kept only the in-frame ones, dropping some. This sample carries almost 30,000 clones, 70% to 90% of them seen once, and the ten largest clones take about 8.1%. The rearrangement links TRBV4-2 to TRBJ1-2; D remains unclear. The TCR sequence derives from a human donor with melanoma. Sequenced here: CD8+ T cells from peripheral blood, sampled before anti-PD-1 treatment. The CDR3 bases are TGTGCCAGCAGCCAAGATAAAGGCTACACCTTC. It translates to CASSQDKGYTF.